The 14 T cell receptor beta chains below were found in one sample sequenced in a study of PD-L1 blockade in urothelial cancer. Libraries were prepared by immunoSEQ multiplex PCR; TCRdb keeps only in-frame clonotypes and omits some of them. The data hold 50,000 to 60,000 clones, with roughly 86% observed a single time. The material was PBMCs, obtained around atezolizumab (anti-PD-L1) treatment. The receptors come from a man aged 45-65 years with urothelial cancer.

V and J are TRBV6-5 and TRBJ1-3, with D hard to call. V lost 0 bases to trimming and J lost 4 bases, with 13 bases between them. Germline V gene sequence: CDR1 MNHEY, CDR2 SVGAGI. The CDR3 runs 16 residues. CDR3 bases: TGTGCCAGCAGTTACTCGTGGGGTCCGGGGGGAAACACCATATATTTT. Residues: CASSYSWGPGGNTIYF.

The gene calls are TRBV5-8 and TRBJ2-5, with no clear D. Germline CDR1 is SGHTS and CDR2 is YDEGEE. V lost 4 bases, J lost 0 bases, and 10 bases lay in between. This CDR3 has 14 amino acids. CDR3 region: CASSPYRDQETQYF. CDR3 bases: TGTGCCAGCAGCCCGTACAGAGACCAAGAGACCCAGTACTTC.

The J gene is TRBJ1-1, the V gene TRBV27, with D hard to call. V was clipped by 3 bases and J by 5 bases, with 4 bases between them. Germline lookup yields CDR1 MNHEY and CDR2 SMNVEV (reference sequence). The CDR3 loop spans 11 amino acids. CDR3 in amino acids: CASSFLTEAFF. In DNA, the CDR3 is TGTGCCAGCAGTTTTTTAACTGAAGCTTTCTTT.

The chain is built from TRBV6-5 and TRBJ1-1; D remains unclear. Trimming pared 4 bases from V and 3 bases from J, leaving 15 bases between. Germline V gene data show CDR1 as MNHEY and CDR2 as SVGAGI. This CDR3 is 15 amino acids long. The CDR3 is CASSFSVRSDTEAFF. The CDR3 DNA sequence: TGTGCCAGCAGTTTCTCAGTGCGGAGTGACACTGAAGCTTTCTTT.

The J gene is TRBJ2-3, the V gene TRBV30; possibly TRBD2 for D (6 bases). V was trimmed by 4 bases and J by 2 bases, leaving 13 bases between them. The CDR3 runs to 14 residues. Germline loops: CDR1 GTSNPN, CDR2 SVGIG (reference sequence). The CDR3 nucleotides are TGTGCCTGGAACTGGGTAGCGGCCACAGATACGCAGTATTTT. Encoded protein: CAWNWVAATDTQYF. Variable domain in full (rest from reference TRBV30 and TRBJ2-3): SQTIHQWPATLVQPVGSPLSLECTVEGTSNPNLYWYRQAAGRGLQLLFYSVGIGQISSEVPQNLSASRPQDRQFILSSKKLLLSDSGFYLCAWNWVAATDTQYFGPGTRLTVL.

This sequence joins TRBV5-8 and TRBJ2-1; 9 bases agree with TRBD2. The ends lost 4 bases at V and 2 bases at J; junction bases unmatched: 4. The germline CDR1 and CDR2 sequences are SGHTS and YDEGEE. CDR3 length: 15 amino acids. The CDR3 nucleotides read TGTGCCAGCAGCCGGCTAGCGGGACCCTACAATGAGCAGTTCTTC. Its translation: CASSRLAGPYNEQFF.

The gene calls are TRBV18 and TRBJ1-2; 8 positions match TRBD1. CDR1 and CDR2 from the germline V gene are KGHSH and LQKENI. Trimming took 2 bases from V and 8 from J; bases not matched to a gene: 1. CDR3 length: 12 residues. The CDR3 nucleotides read TGTGCCAGCTCACCAACAGGGGGAGGCTACACCTTC. This sequence encodes CASSPTGGGYTF.

The table lists this clone with a count of one. The rearrangement uses TRBV27 and TRBJ2-2; maybe TRBD2 (6 bases). The CDR3 has 19 residues. Germline lookup yields CDR1 MNHEY and CDR2 SMNVEV (reference sequence). Between the trimmed V and J ends, which lost 5 bases and 1 base, there was a span of 23 bases. This CDR3 is CASSVSGILARLNTGELFF. Here the CDR3 DNA reads TGTGCCAGCAGTGTAAGTGGGATCCTAGCGAGGCTGAACACCGGGGAGCTGTTTTTT.

The chain links TRBV7-8 to TRBJ1-1, with 8 bases identical to TRBD1. J gave up 2 bases and V 5 bases, and 4 bases lay outside the gene matches. Per the germline V gene, CDR1 is SGHVS and CDR2 is FQNEAQ. The CDR3 has 14 amino acids. CDR3 sequence reads: CASSRDRLNTEAFF. DNA for the CDR3: TGTGCCAGCAGCAGGGACAGGCTAAACACTGAAGCTTTCTTT.

The gene calls are TRBV7-8 and TRBJ2-2, with 7 bases fitting TRBD1. The CDR3 has 15 amino acids. Germline CDR1 and CDR2: SGHVS and FQNEAQ. V was clipped by 4 bases and J by 6 bases; unmatched bases: 8. CDR3 coding DNA: TGTGCCAGCAGCTACCAGGACAGGAATGCCGGGGAGCTGTTTTTT. Protein sequence: CASSYQDRNAGELFF.

This chain connects TRBV5-6 to TRBJ1-6; perhaps TRBD1 as D (5 bases). V lost 4 bases to trimming and J lost 10 bases, with 18 bases between them. The V gene's germline CDR1 is SGHDT and CDR2 YYEEEE. CDR3 length: 15 residues. The CDR3 bases are TGTGCCAGCAGCCCAACATTAGGGGATGTGTCACCCCTCCACTTT. Protein sequence: CASSPTLGDVSPLHF.

The chain has TRBV5-4 and TRBJ1-2, with a tentative D call TRBD1 (5 bases). Germline CDR1 reads SGHNT; CDR2 reads YYREEE (reference sequence). The CDR3 contains 14 residues. V gave up 5 bases and J gave up 0 bases, with 11 bases separating them. The CDR3, as DNA: TGTGCCAGCAGTCTAGGAGGGGCTAACTATGGCTACACCTTC. Protein: CASSLGGANYGYTF.

CDR3 coding DNA: TGTGCCAGCAGTCCCCTCCAGGGAACGCGGTCACCCCTCCACTTT. This encodes CASSPLQGTRSPLHF. This sequence joins TRBV27 and TRBJ1-6; tentative D call: TRBD1 (5 bases). The CDR3 consists of 15 residues. CDR1 and CDR2 from the germline V gene are MNHEY and SMNVEV (reference sequence). Trimming removed 5 bases at V and 10 bases at J, with 18 bases between.

The genes are TRBV15 and TRBJ2-5, with D unresolved. Between the trimmed V and J ends, which lost 3 bases and 5 bases, there was a span of 4 bases. Germline lookup yields CDR1 LNHNV and CDR2 YYDKDF (reference sequence). This CDR3 region has 11 residues. CDR3 residues: CATSSGETQYF. The DNA for the CDR3 is TGTGCCACCAGCAGCGGGGAGACCCAGTACTTC.